This entry describes one TCR beta chain. Antigen specificity is unknown. This entry comes from a study of T cell responses to AZD1222 COVID-19 vaccine. General study results and limits: Sampled repertoires all dated from after the peak T cell response.

Clones were sequenced by immunoSEQ multiplex PCR, and TCRdb holds only the in-frame ones, with some missing. This sample has some 160,000 clones, with 80% to 95% found just once. The CDR3 is made up of 14 amino acids. V shed 7 bases, J shed 5 bases, and the junction held 6 bases outside the gene matches. Germline V gene data show CDR1 as SNHLY and CDR2 as FYNNEI. This rearrangement joins TRBV2 to TRBJ1-2, with 11 nucleotides matching TRBD1. The material was peripheral blood, obtained on day 0 of AZD1222 vaccination. This sequence was found in an adult in good health. This CDR3 reads CASTARDRGYGYTF. The CDR3 nucleotides read TGTGCCAGCACCGCCCGGGACAGGGGGTATGGCTACACCTTC.